These 30 T cell receptor beta chains were all obtained from the same sample, sequenced in a study of blood T cell repertoires in COVID-19. Some clones are missing from TCRdb's copy, which holds only in-frame ones; the method was immunoSEQ multiplex PCR. The profile shows 50,000 to 65,000 clones, 90% to 95% of them singletons. Input material: peripheral blood. These receptors were taken from a woman aged 60-70 years with active or convalescent COVID-19.

The rearrangement joins TRBV7-9 to TRBJ2-7, with D tentatively TRBD1 (6 bases). V gave up 4 bases and J gave up 3 bases, with 19 bases separating them. This CDR3 is 16 amino acids long. Germline V gives CDR1 SEHNR, CDR2 FQNEAQ (reference sequence). The CDR3 sequence: CASSSTALAGVYEQYF. The CDR3 DNA reads TGTGCCAGCAGCTCCACCGCTCTTGCAGGGGTCTACGAGCAGTACTTC.

This rearrangement joins TRBV5-4 to TRBJ2-3; the D is unclear. Germline CDR1 and CDR2: SGHNT and YYREEE (reference sequence). V was pared by 6 bases and J by 2 bases, with 7 bases between. This CDR3 comprises 12 residues. CDR3 sequence (DNA): TGTGCCAGCAAGTCTAACACAGATACGCAGTATTTT. Translating gives CASKSNTDTQYF.

J is TRBJ1-1 and V is TRBV15, with D possibly matching TRBD1 (6 bases). This CDR3 contains 14 residues. Trimming removed 1 base from V and 4 bases from J, with 10 bases in between. Germline V gives CDR1 LNHNV, CDR2 YYDKDF (reference sequence). In DNA form, the CDR3 reads TGTGCCACCAGCAGAGCTATAGGGGGCACTGAAGCTTTCTTT. Translating gives CATSRAIGGTEAFF.

As for this clone: Other DNA sequences of this sample code for an identical CDR3. The chain couples TRBV30 to TRBJ1-1; tentative D call: TRBD1 (5 bases). In germline, CDR1 is GTSNPN, CDR2 SVGIG (reference sequence). The CDR3 contains 12 residues. Trimming cost V 4 bases and J 5 bases, with 11 bases left between them. Written as DNA, the CDR3 is TGTGCCTGGACTCAGGGAGGGACTGAAGCTTTCTTT. Amino acids: CAWTQGGTEAFF.

J is TRBJ2-1 and V is TRBV19, with 7 bases aligning to TRBD2. This CDR3 contains 20 residues. Losses at the gene ends were 2 bases for V and 0 bases for J; bases not matched to a gene: 16. Germline CDR1 LNHDA, CDR2 SQIVND (reference sequence). CDR3 bases: TGTGCCAGTAGTATAATGGCTTTTACTAGCGCCCGGAGCTCCTACAATGAGCAGTTCTTC. The encoded protein is CASSIMAFTSARSSYNEQFF.

The chain couples TRBV24-1 to TRBJ1-2, with 7 bases matching TRBD1. Germline assignment: CDR1 KGHDR and CDR2 SFDVKD. With V trimmed by 5 bases and J by 5 bases, 10 bases remained unmatched. The CDR3 has 15 residues. CDR3 coding DNA: TGTGCCACCAGTGGAGGGACAGTCCGGGAGTATGGCTACACCTTC. This gives the protein CATSGGTVREYGYTF.

V is TRBV7-2 and J is TRBJ1-1, with D perhaps matching TRBD1 (6 bases). CDR1 is SGHTA and CDR2 is FQGNSA in the germline V gene. Trimming left V 4 bases short and J 0 bases short, with 9 bases between. There are 14 residues in the CDR3. The CDR3 spells CASSSDSLNTEAFF. In nucleotides, the CDR3 is TGTGCCAGCAGCTCGGACAGCCTGAACACTGAAGCTTTCTTT.

This clone was seen only a few times. The V and J genes are TRBV5-4 and TRBJ1-2, with 7 nucleotides matching TRBD1. V was clipped by 1 base and J by 5 bases; unmatched bases: 8. This CDR3 has 15 residues. Per germline, CDR1 SGHNT and CDR2 YYREEE (reference sequence). CDR3 DNA sequence: TGTGCCAGCAGCTTGTTCCTGACAGGGACGTATGGCTACACCTTC. Amino acids: CASSLFLTGTYGYTF.

This clone was detected only once. The V call is TRBV20-1, the J call TRBJ1-1; no clear D. Germline loops: CDR1 DFQATT, CDR2 SNEGSKA (reference sequence). There are 14 residues in the CDR3. Trimming cost V 3 bases and J 0 bases, with 11 bases left between them. Here the CDR3 DNA reads TGCAGTGCTAGTGGGCGGAGCATGAACACTGAAGCTTTCTTT. It yields the protein CSASGRSMNTEAFF.

The genes are TRBV20-1 and TRBJ2-7, with D possibly TRBD2 on 5 matching bases. Deletions cut 4 bases from V and 3 bases from J, with 7 bases between. The CDR3 runs to 11 residues. Germline assignment: CDR1 DFQATT and CDR2 SNEGSKA (reference sequence). The CDR3 reads CSAMGSYEQYF. The CDR3, as DNA: TGCAGTGCTATGGGGAGCTACGAGCAGTACTTC.

V gene TRBV15 combines with J gene TRBJ2-1, with TRBD2 identical over 11 bases. Losses at the gene ends were 1 base for V and 5 bases for J; bases not matched to a gene: 10. Germline loops: CDR1 LNHNV, CDR2 YYDKDF (reference sequence). The length of the CDR3 is 18 residues. The CDR3 is CATSRALAGGPKDNEQFF. CDR3 nucleotides: TGTGCCACCAGCAGAGCTTTAGCGGGAGGGCCTAAGGACAATGAGCAGTTCTTC. The variable domain in full, completed from reference TRBV15 and TRBJ2-1, reads DAMVIQNPRYQVTQFGKPVTLSCSQTLNHNVMYWYQQKSSQAPKLLFHYYDKDFNNEADTPDNFQSRRPNTSFCFLDIRSPGLGDTAMYLCATSRALAGGPKDNEQFFGPGTRLTVL.

The chain couples TRBV7-3 to TRBJ2-5; 8 bases map to TRBD2. The germline V gene has CDR1 SGHTA and CDR2 FQGTGA. Trimming cost V 4 bases and J 5 bases; bases outside gene matches: 9. The CDR3 sequence is 15 residues long. The CDR3 DNA reads TGTGCCAGCAGCTCCCGACGGGGGGGCGTGGAGACCCAGTACTTC. Its translation: CASSSRRGGVETQYF.

The chain employs TRBV18 and TRBJ2-1; D perhaps matches TRBD2 (5 bases). Germline V CDR1 and CDR2: KGHSH, LQKENI. Deletions cut 4 bases from V and 4 bases from J, with 14 bases between. CDR3 length: 15 amino acids. CDR3 nucleotide sequence: TGTGCCAGCTCACTGCGCGTCTCGGGGTACAATGAGCAGTTCTTC. It encodes CASSLRVSGYNEQFF.

This clone was seen once. The rearrangement uses TRBV5-4 and TRBJ2-1; 12 nucleotides line up with TRBD2. Germline values: CDR1 SGHNT, CDR2 YYREEE (reference sequence). This CDR3 is 15 amino acids long. V lost 3 bases to trimming and J lost 8 bases; unmatched junction nucleotides: 6. The CDR3 nucleotides are TGTGCCAGCAGCTCCCGACTAGCGGGAGTTGATGAGCAGTTCTTC. Translated: CASSSRLAGVDEQFF.

This rearrangement joins TRBV6-2 or TRBV6-3 to TRBJ1-3; D is perhaps TRBD1 (5 bases). This CDR3 comprises 17 residues. Trimming cost V 2 bases and J 4 bases, with 18 bases left between them. Germline V gene data show CDR1 as MNHEY and CDR2 as SVGEGT. The CDR3 nucleotides read TGTGCCAGCAGTTACGCGGATGACAGAACAGCAGGAAACACCATATATTTT. Protein sequence: CASSYADDRTAGNTIYF.

The V call is TRBV7-2, the J call TRBJ2-3, with TRBD2 matching 12 bases. The CDR3 contains 16 residues. From germline, CDR1 is SGHTA and CDR2 FQGNSA. The junction had 7 bases not matched to a gene; V was cut back by 6 bases and J by 3 bases. The CDR3 here is CASRQTGTSGTDTQYF. DNA of the CDR3: TGTGCCAGCAGACAAACTGGGACTAGCGGGACAGATACGCAGTATTTT. Full variable domain (rest looked up from reference TRBV7-2 and TRBJ2-3): GAGVSQSPSNKVTEKGKDVELRCDPISGHTALYWYRQSLGQGLEFLIYFQGNSAPDKSGLPSDRFSAERTGGSVSTLTIQRTQQEDSAVYLCASRQTGTSGTDTQYFGPGTRLTVL.

The chain is built from TRBV24-1 and TRBJ1-5; possible D gene TRBD1, 5 bases. The ends were cut back, 7 bases at V and 4 bases at J, with 13 bases in the middle. The V gene's germline CDR1 is KGHDR and CDR2 SFDVKD. The CDR3 extends over 14 amino acids. CDR3 loop: CATSPAGWNQPQHF. In nucleotides, the CDR3 is TGTGCCACCAGCCCGGCAGGGTGGAATCAGCCCCAGCATTTT.

The rearrangement joins TRBV28 to TRBJ1-2; 9 bases are shared with TRBD1. Germline values: CDR1 MDHEN, CDR2 SYDVKM. This CDR3 spans 14 amino acids. J gave up 7 bases and V 5 bases, and 8 bases lay outside the gene matches. This CDR3 is CASSTGQGTGGYTF. The CDR3 bases are TGTGCCAGCAGTACAGGACAGGGGACGGGTGGCTACACCTTC.

As DNA, the CDR3 is TGTGCCAGCAGCTTAAGTAGCGGGGGGGTCCAAGAGACCCAGTACTTC. Protein product: CASSLSSGGVQETQYF. The V and J genes are TRBV13 and TRBJ2-5; 11 bases align to TRBD2. The CDR3 covers 16 residues. The V and J ends lost 2 bases and 1 base, in that order; junction bases with no gene match: 3. The germline V gene encodes CDR1 PRHDT and CDR2 FYEKMQ (reference sequence).

This chain uses TRBV28 with TRBJ1-2, with 7 bases fitting TRBD1. Per germline, CDR1 MDHEN and CDR2 SYDVKM. V trimming: 2 bases; J trimming: 7 bases; junction bases outside the gene matches: 1. This CDR3 region has 12 residues. The CDR3 spells CASSLEGAGYTF. CDR3 sequence (DNA): TGTGCCAGCAGTTTAGAGGGGGCTGGCTACACCTTC.

The V call is TRBV18, the J call TRBJ2-1, with no clear D. Germline CDR1 reads KGHSH; CDR2 reads LQKENI. The CDR3 loop spans 16 amino acids. The V gene lost 3 bases and the J gene lost 2 bases, with 14 bases spanning the gap. In DNA, the CDR3 is TGTGCCAGCTCACCTGACTTGCGACGGGCCTACAATGAGCAGTTCTTC. Translation: CASSPDLRRAYNEQFF.

The chain joins TRBV6-5 to TRBJ2-5, with D unresolved. The J call may be mistaken, given a closer DNA end match to TRBJ2-7. This CDR3 contains 13 residues. Germline-derived CDR1 and CDR2 are MNHEY and SVGAGI. The CDR3 region is CASSYSGVYEQYF. CDR3 sequence (DNA): TGTGCCAGCAGTTACTCCGGAGTCTACGAGCAGTACTTC.

The chain employs TRBV2 and TRBJ2-3; 8 bases are a match to TRBD2. CDR1 and CDR2 (germline): SNHLY, FYNNEI. The CDR3 loop spans 16 amino acids. With V trimmed by 1 base and J by 6 bases, 9 bases remained unmatched. CDR3 loop: CASSEGSYGGADTQYF. The CDR3 DNA follows: TGTGCCAGCAGTGAAGGGTCTTACGGGGGGGCGGATACGCAGTATTTT.

The V call is TRBV2, the J call TRBJ1-5; the D is unclear. The CDR3 runs to 15 residues. The V end was cut by 2 bases, the J end by 5 bases, with 13 bases between. The germline gives CDR1 SNHLY, CDR2 FYNNEI. CDR3 region: CASSERAARDQPQHF. The CDR3 bases are TGTGCCAGCAGTGAAAGGGCAGCGAGGGATCAGCCCCAGCATTTT.

J is TRBJ1-5 and V is TRBV9; D unclear. Germline V gives CDR1 SGDLS, CDR2 YYNGEE. V lost 0 bases and J lost 0, with 7 bases in between. The CDR3 loop spans 15 amino acids. The CDR3 nucleotides read TGTGCCAGCAGCGTAGGAGGGAGTAGCAATCAGCCCCAGCATTTT. As protein: CASSVGGSSNQPQHF.

The V call is TRBV7-3, the J call TRBJ1-2; 7 bases align to TRBD1. This CDR3 is 12 amino acids long. Per germline, CDR1 SGHTA and CDR2 FQGTGA. V gave up 2 bases and J gave up 10 bases; unmatched junction bases: 4. The CDR3, as DNA: TGTGCCAGCAGCTTAGGACAGGCCGACTACACCTTC. Protein product: CASSLGQADYTF.

This rearrangement joins TRBV6-5 to TRBJ2-7; the D is unclear. V was trimmed by 6 bases and J by 0 bases, leaving 9 bases between them. The CDR3 is made up of 13 amino acids. CDR1 and CDR2 from the germline V gene are MNHEY and SVGAGI. CDR3 coding DNA: TGTGCCAGCAGCCCAATTAGCTCCTACGAGCAGTACTTC. As protein: CASSPISSYEQYF.

This sequence joins TRBV3-1 (or the pseudogene TRBV3-2) and TRBJ2-1; 7 bases match TRBD2. The CDR3 totals 13 residues. V trimming: 5 bases; J trimming: 9 bases; junction bases outside the gene matches: 7. From germline, CDR1 is LGHDT and CDR2 YNNKEL (reference sequence). The CDR3 DNA follows: TGTGCCAGCAGCGCCATCGTAGCGGGTGAGCAGTTCTTC. This translates into CASSAIVAGEQFF.

DNA of the CDR3: TGTGCCAGTAGTATAGATCTTAACACTGAAGCTTTCTTT. Protein: CASSIDLNTEAFF. The chain joins TRBV19 to TRBJ1-1; D not resolved. CDR1 and CDR2 (germline): LNHDA, SQIVND (reference sequence). This CDR3 is 13 amino acids long. Trimming took off 0 bases at V and 2 bases at J, with 4 bases between the two ends. The full variable domain, completed using reference TRBV19 and TRBJ1-1, is DGGITQSPKYLFRKEGQNVTLSCEQNLNHDAMYWYRQDPGQGLRLIYYSQIVNDFQKGDIAEGYSVSREKKESFPLTVTSAQKNPTAFYLCASSIDLNTEAFFGQGTRLTVV.

The chain has TRBV6-6 and TRBJ1-5; TRBD1 aligns across 7 bases. Germline V CDR1 and CDR2: MNHNY, SVGAGI (reference sequence). V trimming: 6 bases; J trimming: 2 bases; junction bases outside the gene matches: 4. The CDR3 is 14 residues long. The CDR3 bases are TGTGCCAGCAGCCCCGGACAGGGCAATCAGCCCCAGCATTTT. This translates into CASSPGQGNQPQHF.